This T cell receptor beta chain was sequenced in a study of technical replicates of blood from a few donors. The table came from immunoSEQ multiplex PCR; TCRdb's copy has only in-frame clones and leaves some out. The sample contains tens of thousands of clones, roughly 92% of which appear only once. The CDR3 covers 15 residues. Trimming removed 3 bases at V and 2 bases at J, with 13 bases between. CDR1 and CDR2 from the germline V gene are SGHAT and FQNNGV. The sample taken for sequencing was T cells isolated from PBMCs. The receptor comes from a human donor in good health. The chain joins TRBV11-2 to TRBJ1-2; D gene uncertain. The CDR3 sequence: CASSLTLEQNYGYTF. Written as DNA, the CDR3 is TGTGCCAGCAGCTTGACCCTCGAACAGAACTATGGCTACACCTTC.